The 23 T cell receptor beta chains listed next were all sequenced from one sample in a study of T cells in Graves' hyperthyroidism and ophthalmopathy. Amplification targeted TCR beta CDR3 regions from RNA transcripts. The HTBI primer set drove a first-round RT-PCR of the TCR CDR3. MiXCR, run by TCRdb on the multiplex PCR reads, gives a single entry per CDR3 protein. The table has hundreds of thousands of distinct CDR3 sequences, over 35% seen once. Sequencing was carried out using blood. These receptors originate from a man between 18 and 29 years old with Graves' hyperthyroidism.

The chain recombines TRBV2 with TRBJ2-7; 7 bases fit TRBD2. The CDR3 extends over 16 amino acids. Per the germline V gene, CDR1 is SNHLY and CDR2 is FYNNEI. Unmatched junction bases numbered 13, after V lost 5 bases and J lost 3 bases. In DNA, the CDR3 is TGTGCCAGCAGTCGAGGGAGGGAGTATGGCAACTACGAGCAGTACTTC. It encodes CASSRGREYGNYEQYF.

The rearrangement joins TRBV7-2 to TRBJ1-3; D is ambiguous. CDR3 size: 13 residues. Trimming took off 5 bases at V and 11 bases at J, with 16 bases between the two ends. Germline CDR1 reads SGHTA; CDR2 reads FQGNSA. The CDR3 spells CASSQDRPNAIYF. CDR3 nucleotide sequence: TGTGCCAGCAGCCAAGATCGCCCCAACGCCATATATTTT.

This clonotype has more than one count but fewer than ten. In DNA form, the CDR3 reads TGTGCCAGCAGTAGCGGGAGTCAGTCCTACGAGCAGTACTTC. As protein: CASSSGSQSYEQYF. V is TRBV7-2 and J is TRBJ2-7, with 9 bases identical to TRBD2. Germline V lookup: CDR1 SGHTA, CDR2 FQGNSA. This CDR3 comprises 14 residues. The junction had 4 bases not matched to a gene; V was cut back by 6 bases and J by 1 base.

The CDR3 DNA is TGTGCCAGCAGCTCTCCCAAGGGGGACGGGGCCAACGTCCTGACTTTC. Translation: CASSSPKGDGANVLTF. This rearrangement joins TRBV7-9 to TRBJ2-6; a weak D match, TRBD1 (6 bases). V was shortened by 4 bases and J by 4 bases, with 14 bases between the two germline ends. The germline V gene has CDR1 SEHNR and CDR2 FQNEAQ (reference sequence). The CDR3 is made up of 16 amino acids.

The V and J genes are TRBV5-1 and TRBJ2-7, with D possibly matching TRBD2 (6 bases). V lost 2 bases and J 2 bases, leaving 8 bases between the germline ends. The CDR3 is 13 residues long. In germline, CDR1 is SGHRS, CDR2 YFSETQ. The CDR3 nucleotides read TGCGCCAGCAGCTTCACTAGCACCTACGAGCAGTACTTC. Translating it yields CASSFTSTYEQYF.

This clonotype was seen a few times. The rearrangement links TRBV6-5 to TRBJ1-4; D is perhaps TRBD1 (5 bases). Germline values: CDR1 MNHEY, CDR2 SVGAGI. CDR3 length: 17 residues. Trimming shortened V by 0 bases and J by 0 bases, and 11 bases separated the two germline ends. In DNA form, the CDR3 reads TGTGCCAGCAGTTACTCGACAGCCTCTCCAACTAATGAAAAACTGTTTTTT. Its translation: CASSYSTASPTNEKLFF.

With respect to this clonotype: This may come from a read error, since a much larger clone is one base off. The rearrangement links TRBV19 to TRBJ1-5; TRBD1 agrees at 8 bases. This CDR3 is 13 amino acids long. V trimming: 7 bases; J trimming: 5 bases; junction bases outside the gene matches: 4. The germline gives CDR1 LNHDA, CDR2 SQIVND (reference sequence). The CDR3 here is CASMDRADQPQHF. The CDR3 bases are TGTGCCAGTATGGACAGGGCGGATCAGCCCCAGCATTTT.

The chain joins TRBV7-9 to TRBJ1-1, with D possibly TRBD1 on 6 matching bases. The CDR3 has 14 residues. The germline V and J ends were trimmed by 5 bases and 7 bases, with 17 bases remaining between them. Germline V gene data show CDR1 as SEHNR and CDR2 as FQNEAQ (reference sequence). The CDR3 is CASSLSPAQGEAFF. In DNA form, the CDR3 reads TGTGCCAGCAGCCTTTCCCCCGCACAGGGTGAAGCTTTCTTT.

This clonotype showed up just a few times. This chain uses TRBV5-4 with TRBJ1-5; unclear D gene. The CDR3 extends over 13 amino acids. Trimming took off 5 bases at V and 4 bases at J, with 10 bases between the two ends. Germline lookup yields CDR1 SGHNT and CDR2 YYREEE (reference sequence). CDR3 amino acids: CASSPDKNQPQHF. The CDR3 DNA reads TGTGCCAGCAGTCCTGACAAAAATCAGCCCCAGCATTTT.

A word on this clonotype: The CDR3 carries no conserved terminal phenylalanine or tryptophan, so it likely arises from a read error. The DNA is left out, because the CDR3 cannot be placed on it with certainty; the CDR3 is given as TCRdb lists it. This chain uses TRBV9 with TRBJ1-1; the table's D call, TRBD1, was not checked against the DNA. Counting both end residues, the CDR3 totals 12 amino acids. Germline CDR1 reads SGDLS; CDR2 reads YYNGEE. The chain's CDR3 is CASSVGTAGINY.

This chain connects TRBV7-6 to TRBJ2-5, with 8 bases lining up with TRBD2. There are 17 residues in the CDR3. V shed 3 bases, J shed 5 bases, and the junction held 14 bases outside the gene matches. CDR1 SGHVS and CDR2 FNYEAQ come from the germline V gene. The CDR3 here is CASSLGSGGLSVETQYF. CDR3 nucleotide sequence: TGTGCCAGCAGCTTGGGAAGCGGGGGACTTAGCGTGGAGACCCAGTACTTC.

This chain uses TRBV29-1 with TRBJ1-2, with 9 nucleotides matching TRBD1. CDR1 and CDR2 from the germline V gene are SQVTM and ANQGSEA. The CDR3 contains 16 residues. V trimming: 4 bases; J trimming: 4 bases; junction bases outside the gene matches: 13. The CDR3 sequence is CSVVTGGRNRGYGYTF. In DNA form, the CDR3 reads TGCAGCGTTGTGACAGGGGGAAGAAATAGGGGCTATGGCTACACCTTC.

This clonotype was picked up many times. The CDR3 loop reads CSAYGLASHKETQYF. CDR3 nucleotides: TGCAGCGCATACGGACTAGCGAGTCATAAAGAGACCCAGTACTTC. The chain is built from TRBV29-1 and TRBJ2-5; 9 bases match TRBD2. This CDR3 is 15 amino acids long. Losses at the gene ends were 7 bases for V and 3 bases for J; bases not matched to a gene: 12. Germline CDR1 is SQVTM and CDR2 is ANQGSEA. Full variable domain (rest looked up from reference TRBV29-1 and TRBJ2-5): SAVISQKPSRDICQRGTSLTIQCQVDSQVTMMFWYRQQPGQSLTLIATANQGSEATYESGFVIDKFPISRPNLTFSTLTVSNMSPEDSSIYLCSAYGLASHKETQYFGPGTRLLVL.

The chain joins TRBV7-9 to TRBJ2-7; 8 nucleotides agree with TRBD1. Germline CDR1 and CDR2: SEHNR and FQNEAQ (reference sequence). V trimming: 5 bases; J trimming: 0 bases; junction bases outside the gene matches: 9. This CDR3 has 16 amino acids. The CDR3: CASSPFGQGSSYEQYF. The CDR3 DNA is TGTGCCAGCAGCCCCTTCGGACAGGGAAGCTCCTACGAGCAGTACTTC.

Concerning this clonotype itself: Compared with germline, one end of the junction differs, possibly owing to a read error. This sequence joins TRBV5-1 and TRBJ1-6; 9 bases are a match to TRBD1. Germline V gives CDR1 SGHRS, CDR2 YFSETQ. CDR3 length: 14 residues. The CDR3 here is CASRPGQGGSPLHF. The CDR3 nucleotides read TGTGCCAGCCGCCCGGGACAGGGCGGCTCACCCCTCCACTTT.

The chain links TRBV6-5 to TRBJ1-1; D gene unclear. The ends were cut back, 7 bases at V and 2 bases at J, with 11 bases in the middle. Germline CDR1 MNHEY, CDR2 SVGAGI. The CDR3 has 13 residues. The CDR3 sequence: CASNWAVNTEAFF. In nucleotides, the CDR3 is TGTGCCAGCAATTGGGCCGTAAACACTGAAGCTTTCTTT.

V gene TRBV29-1 combines with J gene TRBJ1-4, with TRBD1 as a possible D gene (6 bases). This CDR3 is 15 amino acids long. Trimming removed 6 bases at V and 2 bases at J, with 16 bases between. Germline V CDR1 and CDR2: SQVTM, ANQGSEA. Here the CDR3 DNA reads TGCAGCGTCAGGTCGGGGGGGCTCACTAATGAAAAACTGTTTTTT. Its translation: CSVRSGGLTNEKLFF.

The chain has TRBV27 and TRBJ2-2, with unresolved D. V shed 7 bases and J shed 7 bases, with 7 bases lying between them. Germline-derived CDR1 and CDR2 are MNHEY and SMNVEV (reference sequence). The CDR3 is 11 amino acids. In DNA form, the CDR3 reads TGTGCCAGCACTATGGGCGGGGAGCTGTTTTTT. Amino acids: CASTMGGELFF.

This clonotype turned up a few times. The chain recombines TRBV5-4 with TRBJ1-4, with no clear D. CDR3 length: 13 amino acids. Germline-derived CDR1 and CDR2 are SGHNT and YYREEE (reference sequence). V lost 4 bases, J lost 7 bases, and 11 bases lay in between. CDR3 DNA: TGTGCCAGCAGCCTATGGGAGAGTGAAAAACTGTTTTTT. Translation gives CASSLWESEKLFF.

The genes are TRBV20-1 and TRBJ2-5, with no clear D. This CDR3 spans 13 amino acids. V was shortened by 6 bases and J by 3 bases, with 14 bases between the two germline ends. The germline gives CDR1 DFQATT, CDR2 SNEGSKA (reference sequence). In DNA, the CDR3 is TGCAGTGCCCTTGGCCAGGCTGAAGAGACCCAGTACTTC. Encoded protein: CSALGQAEETQYF.

As concerns this clonotype: A much larger clone lies one base from this, so it may be a read error. The chain links TRBV9 to TRBJ1-1; D unresolved. This CDR3 spans 14 amino acids. Trimming pared 3 bases from V and 4 bases from J, leaving 13 bases between. Germline V gene lookup returns CDR1 SGDLS and CDR2 YYNGEE. CDR3 coding DNA: TGTGCCAGCAGCGCCAGAGGGTTGGGCACTGAAGCTTTCTTT. Translated: CASSARGLGTEAFF.

The chain carries TRBV20-1 and TRBJ2-7; 10 bases are shared with TRBD1. With V trimmed by 5 bases and J by 5 bases, 3 bases remained unmatched. The germline CDR1 and CDR2 sequences are DFQATT and SNEGSKA (reference sequence). The CDR3 extends over 12 amino acids. The CDR3 DNA is TGCAGTGCTCCCGGGACAGGGGACGAGCAGTACTTC. Its protein is CSAPGTGDEQYF.

J is TRBJ2-3 and V is TRBV25-1; possible D gene TRBD2, 6 bases. CDR3 length: 15 residues. The V gene's germline CDR1 is MGHDK and CDR2 SYGVNS. Trimming removed 6 bases from V and 1 base from J, with 14 bases in between. The CDR3 region is CASSLGSSGTDTQYF. CDR3 nucleotides: TGTGCCAGCAGCTTAGGGTCTAGCGGCACAGATACGCAGTATTTT.